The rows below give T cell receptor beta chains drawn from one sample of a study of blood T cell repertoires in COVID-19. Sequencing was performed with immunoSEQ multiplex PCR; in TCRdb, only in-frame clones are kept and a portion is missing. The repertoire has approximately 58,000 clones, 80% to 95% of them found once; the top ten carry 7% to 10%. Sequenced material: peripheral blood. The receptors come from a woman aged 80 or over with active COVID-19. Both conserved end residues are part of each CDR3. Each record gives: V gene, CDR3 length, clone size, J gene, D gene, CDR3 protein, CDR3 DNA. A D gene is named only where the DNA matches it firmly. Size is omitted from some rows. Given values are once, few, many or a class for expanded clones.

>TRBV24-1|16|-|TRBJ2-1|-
CATSDLAGLGHNEQFF
TGTGCCACCAGTGATTTGGCAGGGTTGGGCCACAATGAGCAGTTCTTC
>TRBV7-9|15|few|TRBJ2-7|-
CASSLSGSANDEQYF
TGTGCCAGCAGCTTATCCGGGAGTGCTAACGACGAGCAGTACTTC
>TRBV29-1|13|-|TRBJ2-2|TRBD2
CSVAISGAGELFF
TGCAGCGTTGCTATTAGCGGGGCCGGGGAGCTGTTTTTT
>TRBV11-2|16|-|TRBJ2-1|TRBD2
CASSLLAGGDRDEQFF
TGTGCCAGCAGCCTCTTAGCGGGAGGCGACAGGGATGAGCAGTTCTTC
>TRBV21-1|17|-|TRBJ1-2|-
CASSKILPGQAVDGYTF
TGTGCCAGCAGCAAGATCCTCCCGGGACAGGCGGTCGATGGCTACACCTTC
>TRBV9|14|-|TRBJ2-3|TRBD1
CASSPGQGADTQYF
TGTGCCAGCAGCCCGGGACAGGGCGCAGATACGCAGTATTTT
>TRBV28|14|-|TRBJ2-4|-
CASSLAGGPNIQYF
TGTGCCAGCAGTTTGGCCGGCGGGCCGAACATTCAGTACTTC
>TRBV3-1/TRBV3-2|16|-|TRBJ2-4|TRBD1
CASSQVQGATKNIQYF
TGTGCCAGCAGCCAAGTACAGGGGGCTACCAAAAACATTCAGTACTTC
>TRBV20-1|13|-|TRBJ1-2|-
CSASPEVKYGYTF
TGCAGTGCTAGTCCGGAGGTTAAGTATGGCTACACCTTC
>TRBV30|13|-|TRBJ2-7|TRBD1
CAWSPGQHYEQYF
TGTGCCTGGAGTCCGGGACAGCACTACGAGCAGTACTTC
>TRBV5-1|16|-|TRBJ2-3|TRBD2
CASSVLPGLGRDTQYF
TGCGCCAGCAGCGTACTGCCGGGACTAGGGAGAGATACGCAGTATTTT
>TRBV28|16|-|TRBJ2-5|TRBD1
CASSYFTPGQKETQYF
TGTGCCAGCAGCTACTTTACTCCGGGACAGAAAGAGACCCAGTACTTC
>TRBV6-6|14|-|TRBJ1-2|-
CASTWVGLHYGYTF
TGTGCCAGCACTTGGGTGGGCTTACACTATGGCTACACCTTC
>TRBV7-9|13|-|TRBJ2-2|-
CASSSVNTGELFF
TGTGCCAGCAGCTCAGTGAACACCGGGGAGCTGTTTTTT
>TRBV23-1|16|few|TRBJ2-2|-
CASSQSKQDNTGELFF
TGCGCCAGCAGTCAATCGAAACAGGACAACACCGGGGAGCTGTTTTTT
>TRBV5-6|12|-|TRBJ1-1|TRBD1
CASSRDSSAAFF
TGTGCCAGCAGCCGGGACAGTTCGGCGGCTTTCTTT
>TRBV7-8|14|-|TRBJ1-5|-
CASSWASRNQPQHF
TGTGCCAGCAGCTGGGCATCCCGCAATCAGCCCCAGCATTTT
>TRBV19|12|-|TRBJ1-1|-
CASNDRNTEAFF
TGTGCCAGTAACGACAGGAACACTGAAGCTTTCTTT
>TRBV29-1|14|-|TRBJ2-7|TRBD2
CSATSGGGSYEQYF
TGCAGCGCAACCAGCGGGGGGGGCTCCTACGAGCAGTACTTC
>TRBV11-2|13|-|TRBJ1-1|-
CASSLRGGTEAFF
TGTGCCAGCAGCTTGAGGGGGGGGACTGAAGCTTTCTTT
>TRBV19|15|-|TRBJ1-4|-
CASTPSGATNEKLFF
TGTGCCAGTACCCCTTCGGGGGCAACTAATGAAAAACTGTTTTTT
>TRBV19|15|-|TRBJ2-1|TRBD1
CASSPPTGGYNEQFF
TGTGCCAGTAGTCCCCCGACAGGGGGATACAATGAGCAGTTCTTC
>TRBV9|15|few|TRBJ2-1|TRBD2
CASSVGGGAYNEQFF
TGTGCCAGCAGCGTAGGCGGGGGGGCATACAATGAGCAGTTCTTC
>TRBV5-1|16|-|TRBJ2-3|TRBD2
CASSLGLADITDTQYF
TGCGCCAGCAGCCTTGGACTAGCGGATATCACAGATACGCAGTATTTT
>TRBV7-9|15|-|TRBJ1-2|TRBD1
CASSSRTGTGNGYTF
TGTGCCAGCAGCTCCCGGACAGGGACGGGTAACGGCTACACCTTC
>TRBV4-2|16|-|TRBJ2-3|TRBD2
CASSQVGGAPRDTQYF
TGTGCCAGCAGCCAAGTCGGGGGGGCACCCCGGGATACGCAGTATTTT